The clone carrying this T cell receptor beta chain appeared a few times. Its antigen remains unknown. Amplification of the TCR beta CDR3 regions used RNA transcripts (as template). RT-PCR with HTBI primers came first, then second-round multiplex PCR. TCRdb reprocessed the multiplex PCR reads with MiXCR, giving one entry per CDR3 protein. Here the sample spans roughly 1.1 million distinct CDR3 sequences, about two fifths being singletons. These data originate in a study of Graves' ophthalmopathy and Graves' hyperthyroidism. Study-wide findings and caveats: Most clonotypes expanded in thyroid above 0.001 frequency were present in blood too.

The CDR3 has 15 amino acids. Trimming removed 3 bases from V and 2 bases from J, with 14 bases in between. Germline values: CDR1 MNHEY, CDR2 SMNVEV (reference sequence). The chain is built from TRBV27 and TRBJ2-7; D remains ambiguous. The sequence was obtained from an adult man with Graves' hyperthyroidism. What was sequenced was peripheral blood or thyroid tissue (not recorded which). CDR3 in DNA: TGTGCCAGCAGTTTTGTCGGAGTCGGTCCCTACGAGCAGTACTTC. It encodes CASSFVGVGPYEQYF.